This entry is about one T cell receptor (beta chain). Antigen specificity is unknown. A much larger clone sits a single nucleotide away, making a read error possible. The germline V gene has CDR1 DFQATT and CDR2 SNEGSKA (reference sequence). The CDR3 has 15 amino acids. V dropped 0 bases and J dropped 11 bases, with 20 bases sitting between them. TCRbeta libraries were built with three rounds of nested PCR, modified from ARM-PCR. Via MiXCR, TCRdb re-called the multiplex PCR reads, giving one row per CDR3 protein. The sample contains around 140,000 distinct CDR3 sequences, around 66% of which appear only once. This entry comes from a study of tumor and adjacent non-tumor tissue in lung cancer. Study outcomes and limitations: Top 100 clones took a larger repertoire share in normal lung.

No cell sorting was done before RNA was extracted from the tissue. This receptor was obtained from a man aged 55 to 70 with small cell lung cancer. The sequencing sample was made of lung tumor tissue. The J gene is TRBJ1-5, the V gene TRBV20-1, with a weak D call TRBD1 (6 bases). CDR3 protein: CSARDQLTGQGAQHF. CDR3 DNA: TGCAGTGCTAGAGATCAACTTACAGGGCAAGGAGCCCAGCATTTT.